Reported below is one T cell receptor beta chain. Its target is not known. Sequencing used immunoSEQ multiplex PCR; TCRdb keeps in-frame clones, though not all of them. The table has around 45,000 clones, around four fifths seen once. This entry belongs to a study of T cells in tumors after PD-1 blockade. Study-level background: Patients had no prior checkpoint blockade, systemic immunosuppressants, or anti-cancer therapy within 4 weeks. During anti-PD-1 treatment, some patients continued daily vismodegib 150 mg. Treatment was either pembrolizumab 200 mg every 3 weeks or cemiplimab 350 mg every 2 weeks.

V was pared by 3 bases and J by 5 bases, with 18 bases of the junction left unmatched. The CDR3 consists of 19 residues. The germline V gene has CDR1 LGHNA and CDR2 YNFKEQ. Study-level findings and limits: About 41% of tumor TCR clonotypes were also found in blood.

This clonotype was obtained from a human donor with advanced basal cell or squamous cell carcinoma (not recorded which). This chain joins TRBV4-2 and TRBJ2-7, with 11 positions matching TRBD2. The sample was PBMCs, taken before anti-PD-1 therapy. The CDR3 sequence: CASSHLPPTSGGRDNEQYF. The CDR3 DNA reads as TGTGCCAGCAGCCACCTACCCCCTACTAGCGGGGGCCGGGACAACGAGCAGTACTTC.